The rows below give T cell receptor beta chains drawn from one sample of a study of blood T cells in healthy people across ages. TCRdb re-analysed the 5' RACE reads in MiXCR, keeping a single row per CDR3 protein. The sample has 780,000 or so distinct CDR3 sequences, 25% seen once. These data also formed part of another study, on T cells of mothers and their children.

The sample comprised blood. The receptor source for this set is a boy aged 5-17 years in good health. Each CDR3 is given with its conserved first and last residue. Each record gives: J gene, clone size, D gene, V gene, CDR3 protein, CDR3 DNA. D genes are given only for firm matches. Rows may omit the clone size; those that give it use once, few, many or a size class.

TRBJ1-6	.	.	TRBV4-1	CASSPDDSGGITPLHF	TGCGCCAGCAGCCCTGACGACAGCGGGGGCATTACACCCCTCCACTTT
TRBJ2-3	.	TRBD2	TRBV14	CASSQIGLAADTQYF	TGTGCCAGCAGCCAGATAGGACTAGCGGCAGATACGCAGTATTTT
TRBJ1-5	.	.	TRBV7-6	CASSIQAESNQPQHF	TGTGCCAGCAGCATACAGGCAGAGAGCAATCAGCCCCAGCATTTT
TRBJ2-7	.	.	TRBV5-1	CASSPTRGGIYEQYF	TGCGCCAGCAGCCCGACAAGGGGGGGGATCTACGAGCAGTACTTC
TRBJ2-1	.	TRBD2	TRBV29-1	CSVGGLAGDNEQFF	TGCAGCGTTGGGGGACTAGCGGGCGACAATGAGCAGTTCTTC
TRBJ2-7	.	.	TRBV4-1	CASSQDWAGLSYEQYF	TGCGCCAGCAGCCAAGATTGGGCGGGATTATCCTACGAGCAGTACTTC
TRBJ2-3	few	.	TRBV5-1	CASSPLTGVPDTQYF	TGCGCCAGCAGCCCTCTGACGGGGGTGCCAGATACGCAGTATTTT
TRBJ2-5	.	.	TRBV6-2/TRBV6-3	CASSPRMHWGQETQYF	TGTGCCAGCAGTCCACGGATGCATTGGGGCCAAGAGACCCAGTACTTC
TRBJ2-5	few	.	TRBV20-1	CSAPVGGQETQYF	TGCAGTGCCCCGGTGGGCGGGCAAGAGACCCAGTACTTC
TRBJ1-6	.	.	TRBV20-1	CSASPGTAPMGSTLHF	TGCAGTGCTAGTCCCGGGACGGCCCCCATGGGTTCGACCCTCCACTTT
TRBJ2-7	once	TRBD2	TRBV10-3	CAISESLRTSESSYEQYF	TGTGCCATCAGTGAGTCGCTCCGGACTAGCGAGAGCTCCTACGAGCAGTACTTC
TRBJ2-1	.	.	TRBV6-6	CASSQPWGKYNEQFF	TGTGCCAGCAGCCAGCCCTGGGGGAAGTACAATGAGCAGTTCTTC
TRBJ1-2	.	TRBD1	TRBV28	CASSPGGQGHYGYTF	TGTGCCAGCAGTCCCGGAGGACAGGGTCACTATGGCTACACCTTC
TRBJ1-4	.	.	TRBV11-2	CASSFRRQEGEKLFF	TGTGCCAGCAGCTTCCGAAGACAGGAGGGTGAAAAACTGTTTTTT
TRBJ1-1	few	.	TRBV5-4	CASSLAGLVAEAFF	TGTGCCAGCAGCTTGGCAGGCCTAGTGGCTGAAGCTTTCTTT
TRBJ1-2	once	TRBD1	TRBV28	CASSSTRQGPANYGYTF	TGTGCCAGCAGTTCTACCCGACAGGGACCAGCTAACTATGGCTACACCTTC
TRBJ2-7	few	TRBD2	TRBV28	CASSTQLAGGAEQYF	TGTGCCAGCAGCACTCAACTAGCGGGAGGGGCCGAGCAGTACTTC
TRBJ2-4	.	TRBD2	TRBV28	CALDRTSGSENIQYF	TGTGCCCTTGACCGGACTAGCGGGAGTGAAAACATTCAGTACTTC
TRBJ2-6	.	.	TRBV4-2	CASSQGVVAPSSGANVLTF	TGTGCCAGCAGCCAAGGCGTCGTAGCGCCAAGCTCTGGGGCCAACGTCCTGACTTTC
TRBJ2-7	few	.	TRBV5-1	CASSLNPGSYEQYF	TGCGCCAGCAGCTTGAATCCAGGGTCCTACGAGCAGTACTTC
TRBJ2-7	.	TRBD2	TRBV29-1	CSVVSGATYEQYF	TGCAGCGTTGTTAGCGGGGCCACATACGAGCAGTACTTC
TRBJ2-5	few	TRBD2	TRBV5-1	CASSLLGLAGGRRETQYF	TGCGCCAGCAGCTTGTTAGGACTAGCGGGAGGTCGACGAGAGACCCAGTACTTC
TRBJ1-2	.	.	TRBV7-8	CASSLGSRDYGYTF	TGTGCCAGCAGCTTAGGTTCTCGGGATTATGGCTACACCTTC
TRBJ1-1	.	TRBD1	TRBV30	CAWADRGKNTEAFF	TGTGCCTGGGCTGACAGGGGAAAGAACACTGAAGCTTTCTTT
TRBJ2-7	.	TRBD1	TRBV20-1	CRDRAHEQYF	TGCAGAGACAGGGCCCACGAGCAGTACTTC
TRBJ2-3	.	.	TRBV4-3	CASSQLLPDTQYF	TGCGCCAGCAGTCAACTCCTCCCAGATACGCAGTATTTT
TRBJ2-7	.	TRBD2	TRBV20-1	CSARDPTSGRREQYF	TGCAGTGCTAGAGATCCGACTAGCGGGAGGCGGGAGCAGTACTTC
TRBJ1-2	.	TRBD1	TRBV6-2/TRBV6-3	CASGPGQGNRNYGYTF	TGTGCCAGCGGGCCTGGACAGGGGAATAGGAACTATGGCTACACCTTC
TRBJ2-5	few	TRBD1	TRBV15	CATLTGQLNQETQYF	TGTGCCACCCTCACGGGACAGTTGAACCAAGAGACCCAGTACTTC
TRBJ2-7	few	TRBD1	TRBV5-1	CASSLDPGQVYEQYF	TGCGCCAGCAGCTTGGACCCGGGACAGGTCTACGAGCAGTACTTC
TRBJ2-7	.	TRBD2	TRBV10-3	CAISEMGGNEQYF	TGTGCCATCAGTGAGATGGGGGGGAACGAGCAGTACTTC
TRBJ2-1	.	TRBD2	TRBV12-3/TRBV12-4	CASRTRGADNEQFF	TGTGCCAGCAGGACGCGGGGGGCCGATAATGAGCAGTTCTTC